This T cell receptor beta chain was observed in a study of long-term antiretroviral therapy in people with HIV. Running of the v3.0 immunoSEQ assay took place at survey level. The target of sequencing was about 35,000-50,000 T-cell genomes per sample. Clones were sequenced by immunoSEQ multiplex PCR, and TCRdb holds only the in-frame ones, with some missing. Of approximately 26,000 clones in the sample, 79% were seen once. The CDR3 is 14 amino acids. Trimming stripped 2 bases from V and 2 bases from J, with 11 bases between. Per the germline V gene, CDR1 is SGHDT and CDR2 is YYEEEE. As to this clone: The antigen is unknown.

Whole-study findings and limits: HIV repertoires spanned narrower CDR3 length ranges than controls.

Every participant with HIV received treatment in the United States. The cryopreserved samples used held 1-10 million PBMC prior to extraction of DNA. The source of this sequence is a woman in her 40s with HIV. Sequenced here: unsorted PBMCs, sampled 1.2 years after starting antiretroviral therapy. The V call is TRBV5-6, the J call TRBJ2-7, with D uncertain. The CDR3 protein is CASSFETGPYEQYF. The CDR3 DNA reads as TGTGCCAGCAGCTTTGAGACTGGCCCCTACGAGCAGTACTTC.